This T cell receptor beta chain was recorded in a study of Ad26.COV2.S vaccination and SARS-CoV-2 variants. Study details: The COV1001 Ad26.COV2.S trial arm included the donor.

Trimming left V 4 bases short and J 5 bases short, with 10 bases between. Germline V CDR1 and CDR2: SGHNT, YYREEE (reference sequence). The CDR3 totals 12 residues. Using immunoSEQ multiplex PCR, the repertoire was profiled, and TCRdb retains in-frame clones only, with some absent. The sample lists roughly 680,000 clones, 89% occurring once. Treatment of the sample: 15 to 20 received Ad26.COV2.S at low or high dose, single or two shots; several received placebo; per-sample allocation not given. After the first vaccine or placebo injection, samples were drawn on day 63. This chain connects TRBV5-4 to TRBJ2-7, with unresolved D. This receptor was identified in a person between 18 and 59 years old who received the Ad26.COV2.S COVID-19 vaccine or a placebo. Sample: peripheral blood, taken in a trial of Ad26.COV2.S vaccine versus placebo. CDR3 loop: CASSTSLHEQYF. CDR3 in DNA: TGTGCCAGCAGCACCTCCCTGCACGAGCAGTACTTC.